The T cell receptor (beta chain) described here comes from a study of CXCR3 chemokines and chemotherapy response in bladder cancer. The CDR3 loop spans 12 amino acids. CDR1 KGHSH and CDR2 LQKENI come from the germline V gene. The ends were cut back, 6 bases at V and 1 base at J, with 5 bases in the middle. This clonotype was seen just once. TCRdb re-called the PCR reads with MiXCR, one entry per CDR3 protein. The repertoire holds 8,000 to 10,000 distinct CDR3 sequences, with 20% to 25% as singletons. This clonotype was sampled from a human donor with bladder cancer that did not respond to neoadjuvant chemotherapy. The chain carries TRBV18 and TRBJ2-3, with D uncertain. Sample collection occurred from a patient whose treatment included neoadjuvant chemotherapy. As DNA, the CDR3 is TGTGCCAGCTCGACGGGCACAGATACGCAGTATTTT. Protein sequence: CASSTGTDTQYF.